This T cell receptor beta chain appears in the sequencing data of a study of blood T cell repertoires in COVID-19. Whole-study context: Nucleic acid was either cDNA or gDNA, and it came from T cells, B-cell-depleted T cells, or PBMCs.

Source study methods: Nucleated cell counts were estimated from reference gene primer amplification. Assay: immunoSEQ multiplex PCR; the TCRdb copy retains only in-frame clones and omits some. V and J calls and clone size are those listed in that table; D and trimming were worked out from the DNA. Here the sample spans 160,000 or so clones, under 90% being singletons. Symptom resolution, clearance, or two negative PCRs marked donors in Cohort 3 as recovered. The sequenced sample consisted of PBMCs or T cells enriched from blood (not recorded which). This sequence originates from a woman between 45 and 60 years old who had recovered from COVID-19.

CDR3 protein: CASSRFRGRGFFEQYF. The CDR3 nucleotides read TGTGCCAGCAGTCGCTTCAGGGGGCGCGGATTCTTCGAGCAGTACTTC. V is TRBV5-8 and J is TRBJ2-7, with TRBD1 identical over 8 bases. This CDR3 has 16 amino acids. V shed 5 bases, J shed 6 bases, and the junction held 16 bases outside the gene matches. Germline CDR1 reads SGHTS; CDR2 reads YDEGEE.